The rows below give T cell receptor beta chains drawn from one sample of a study of shared clonotypes between healthy human individuals. Generated by immunoSEQ multiplex PCR, the TCRdb table keeps only in-frame clones and is missing some. The sample shows a few million clones, 85% to 95% of them seen only once. Source material: naive CD4+ T cells from PBMCs. These receptor sequences come from a man younger than 35 in good health. Some clones in this sample may be carry-over from other donors' samples. CDR3s include the opening cysteine and the closing phenylalanine or tryptophan. Each record gives: D gene, J gene, clone size, V gene, CDR3 DNA, CDR3 protein. D genes are given only for firm matches. Expanded clones get a size class; other rows say once, few or many, or leave the size out.

-	TRBJ2-7	-	TRBV18	TGTGCCAGCTCACCACTCGGACAGTTCGAGCAGTACTTC	CASSPLGQFEQYF
-	TRBJ1-1	-	TRBV6-1	TGTGCCAGCAGTGAAGTTATGGGGACTGAAGCTTTCTTT	CASSEVMGTEAFF
TRBD2	TRBJ2-7	-	TRBV5-6	TGTGCCAGCAGCGCAACGGGACTAGCGGGAGGGCCCCCGTCCTACGAGCAGTACTTC	CASSATGLAGGPPSYEQYF
TRBD1	TRBJ1-1	few	TRBV7-3	TGTGCCAGCAGCTTAGGACAGGTCACTGAAGCTTTCTTT	CASSLGQVTEAFF
TRBD1	TRBJ2-7	-	TRBV18	TGTGCCAGCTCACCTCCACAGGGGCGGGAGCAGTACTTC	CASSPPQGREQYF
TRBD2	TRBJ2-3	-	TRBV5-4	TGTGCCAGCAGCTTGGCACCCCTAGCGGGAGCTGGCGATACGCAGTATTTT	CASSLAPLAGAGDTQYF
-	TRBJ1-1	-	TRBV27	TGTGCCAGCAGCCGCGTCGGAGCCTTTAACACTGAAGCTTTCTTT	CASSRVGAFNTEAFF
-	TRBJ1-1	-	TRBV6-1	TGTGCCAGCCGGGAGGGGTTTTTGGGCACTGAAGCTTTCTTT	CASREGFLGTEAFF
TRBD1	TRBJ1-2	-	TRBV19	TGTGCCAGTAGTACCGTGGGGACAGGGGGTAACTATGGCTACACCTTC	CASSTVGTGGNYGYTF
-	TRBJ1-3	-	TRBV2	TGTGCCAGCAGTAGGGCTCGAGGAAACACCATATATTTT	CASSRARGNTIYF
TRBD1	TRBJ1-5	-	TRBV19	TGTGCCACCCGGGACAGCCCTTTGAGCAATCAGCCCCAGCATTTT	CATRDSPLSNQPQHF
-	TRBJ2-6	-	TRBV5-1	TGCGCCAGCAGCCGCCGGGAGTTTAGCTCTGGGGCCAACGTCCTGACTTTC	CASSRREFSSGANVLTF
-	TRBJ2-6	-	TRBV2	TGTGCCAGCAGTGCCCGGGGTGCAGGGGCCAACGTCCTGACTTTC	CASSARGAGANVLTF
-	TRBJ1-6	once	TRBV28	TGTGCCAGCAGTTTATTTCAGGGAAATTCACCCCTCCACTTT	CASSLFQGNSPLHF
-	TRBJ2-3	-	TRBV7-2	TGTGCCAGCAGCTTAGCGGGGGAGAAATCGCAGTATTTT	CASSLAGEKSQYF
TRBD1	TRBJ2-2	-	TRBV13	TGTGCCAGCAGCTTCGGACAGGGGGTTTTCGGGGAGCTGTTTTTT	CASSFGQGVFGELFF
TRBD1	TRBJ2-4	-	TRBV6-1	TGTGCCAGCAGTGAAATGGCAGGGGGCAACATTCAGTACTTC	CASSEMAGGNIQYF
-	TRBJ1-6	-	TRBV6-5	TGTGCCAGCAGTTACGTGGCAGAAAGACCCCTCCACTTT	CASSYVAERPLHF
TRBD2	TRBJ2-1	-	TRBV7-2	TGTGCCAGCAGCCCTAGCGGGCCTTACAATGAGCAGTTCTTC	CASSPSGPYNEQFF
-	TRBJ2-7	-	TRBV4-1	TGCGCCAGCAGCGCAAGATTTGAGCTTCTTCCCTACGAGCAGTACTTC	CASSARFELLPYEQYF
-	TRBJ1-4	-	TRBV10-3	TGTGCCATCGGGGAGAATAATGAAAAACTGTTTTTT	CAIGENNEKLFF
-	TRBJ2-1	-	TRBV5-6	TGTGCCAGCAGCCTCAGGATCCAGGGTAGCGGCGCTGAGCAGTTCTTC	CASSLRIQGSGAEQFF
TRBD1	TRBJ1-6	-	TRBV29-1	TGCAGCGCCGCCTTATCTTCCGCAGGGGGTGCGGCCCTCCACTTT	CSAALSSAGGAALHF
-	TRBJ1-5	-	TRBV19	TGTGCCAGTAAAGGCGTGGGGCAGACGTATAGCAATCAGCCCCAGCATTTT	CASKGVGQTYSNQPQHF
-	TRBJ2-3	-	TRBV7-2	TGTGCCAGCAGCTCCTACCGAACAGATACGCAGTATTTT	CASSSYRTDTQYF
TRBD1	TRBJ2-7	-	TRBV7-2	TGTGCCAGCAGCTCAGACAGGGGGCTTTCCTACGAGCAGTACTTC	CASSSDRGLSYEQYF
-	TRBJ1-5	-	TRBV27	TGTGCCAGCAGTTTATTGGGGGAGATCAATCAGCCCCAGCATTTT	CASSLLGEINQPQHF
TRBD2	TRBJ2-7	-	TRBV28	TGTGCCAGCAGCGTGGCTAGCGGGATGTCCTACGAGCAGTACTTC	CASSVASGMSYEQYF
-	TRBJ1-1	-	TRBV6-1	TGTGCCAGCAGTGTAGGGTGGGGCACTGAAGCTTTCTTT	CASSVGWGTEAFF
-	TRBJ2-1	-	TRBV21-1	TGTGCCAGCAGGACGATCGGCCCCGGGACTAGCGGGGCACAAGAGCAGTTCTTC	CASRTIGPGTSGAQEQFF
-	TRBJ2-3	-	TRBV7-9	TGTGCCAGCAGCTTCATTTGGGCAGATACGCAGTATTTT	CASSFIWADTQYF
-	TRBJ2-2	-	TRBV20-1	TGCAGTGCCACCCGATCCGGGGAGCTGTTTTTT	CSATRSGELFF
TRBD2	TRBJ2-5	-	TRBV10-3	TGTGCCATCAGCGGCGTGCGGGGGGAGACCCAGTACTTC	CAISGVRGETQYF
TRBD2	TRBJ2-2	-	TRBV5-1	TGCGCCAGCAGCTCCGGCGTTACTAGCGGGACCGGGGAGCTGTTTTTT	CASSSGVTSGTGELFF
TRBD2	TRBJ2-1	-	TRBV27	TGTGCCAGCAGTATAACTAGCGGGAGTTTTAATGAGCAGTTCTTC	CASSITSGSFNEQFF
-	TRBJ2-4	once	TRBV7-2	TGTGCCAGCAGCCCCTTCGACCCGGGCATTCAGTACTTC	CASSPFDPGIQYF
-	TRBJ1-4	-	TRBV18	TGTGCCAGCTCACCCGGTCTGGGAGAACTGTTTTTT	CASSPGLGELFF
-	TRBJ1-2	-	TRBV10-3	TGTGCCATCAGCGCAGGACAACGATATGGCTACACCTTC	CAISAGQRYGYTF
-	TRBJ2-1	-	TRBV29-1	TGCAGCGTTGAAGGGGGGTGGCGGGAAGGCTCCTACAATGAGCAGTTCTTC	CSVEGGWREGSYNEQFF
-	TRBJ2-4	-	TRBV28	TGTGCCAGCAGACTGGAGGGGGGGCTGTGGACCAAAAACATTCAGTACTTC	CASRLEGGLWTKNIQYF
-	TRBJ1-2	once	TRBV18	TGTGCCAGCTCAACCATCATAGGGGATACGACCTATGGCTACACCTTC	CASSTIIGDTTYGYTF
TRBD1	TRBJ1-4	-	TRBV19	TGTGCCAGTAGTCTTCTGGGACAGTCAACTAATGAAAAACTGTTTTTT	CASSLLGQSTNEKLFF
-	TRBJ1-2	-	TRBV27	TGTGCCAGCAGTTTGGGAGACAGCAACTATGGCTACACCTTC	CASSLGDSNYGYTF
TRBD2	TRBJ2-7	-	TRBV23-1	TGCGCCACCCACGACGGGAGGGAGGGTAAATACGAGCAGTACTTC	CATHDGREGKYEQYF
TRBD1	TRBJ1-2	once	TRBV10-3	TGTGCCACTTTCGGCCGGGACAGGGAGGGCTACACCTTC	CATFGRDREGYTF
-	TRBJ1-1	-	TRBV28	TGTGCCAGCAGTCCAACGGACGGCTACACTGAAGCTTTCTTT	CASSPTDGYTEAFF
-	TRBJ1-5	-	TRBV2	TGTGCCAGCAGTGGGTCCTACAATCAGCCCCAGCATTTT	CASSGSYNQPQHF
-	TRBJ1-4	-	TRBV11-3	TGTGCCAGCAGCTCCGGGCCCAATGAAAAACTGTTTTTT	CASSSGPNEKLFF
-	TRBJ1-2	-	TRBV29-1	TGCAGCGTTGACTCAGGGAGATTCTATGGCTACACCTTC	CSVDSGRFYGYTF
-	TRBJ2-3	-	TRBV7-3	TGTGCCAGCAGCTTAAATGTACTACCGGATACGCAGTATTTT	CASSLNVLPDTQYF
-	TRBJ2-7	-	TRBV13	TGTGCCAGCAGCTTAGCCGGGAGCTCCTACGAGCAGTACTTC	CASSLAGSSYEQYF
-	TRBJ1-2	-	TRBV18	TGTGCCAGCTCACCCCAGGCGATTAACTATGGCTACACCTTC	CASSPQAINYGYTF
-	TRBJ2-1	-	TRBV9	TGTGCCAGCAGCGTAGCTGAAGGGTTATACAATGAGCAGTTCTTC	CASSVAEGLYNEQFF